This T cell receptor (beta chain) appears in the sequencing data of a study of shared clonotypes between healthy human individuals. Method: immunoSEQ multiplex PCR; TCRdb's copy keeps in-frame clones and lacks some. The sample includes approximately 650,000 clones, roughly 95% of them seen just once. Germline lookup yields CDR1 ENHRY and CDR2 SYGVKD. The V and J ends lost 4 bases and 0 bases respectively, with 10 bases between them. This CDR3 has 15 amino acids. CD8 cells regarded as naive lacked CD45RO, were positively chosen for CCR7, and omitted terminally differentiated effector memory CD45RA+ cells.

Input material: naive CD8+ T cells sorted from blood. This rearrangement joins TRBV10-3 to TRBJ2-1; D call uncertain. The clonotype originates from a woman in her twenties or thirties in good health. CDR3 DNA sequence: TGTGCCATCAGTGGCACAGTTAGCTCCTACAATGAGCAGTTCTTC. Translated: CAISGTVSSYNEQFF.